The clone carrying this TCR beta chain was detected only a few times. Its antigen is not identified. The data belong to a study of post-analysis software for immune sequencing data. Study context: Disease courses included relapsing-remitting, secondary progressive and progressive-relapsing multiple sclerosis. The study, taken as a whole, reports: People with multiple sclerosis had a significantly lower normalized Chao1 diversity than controls did. Among five TRBV segments more frequent in patients than controls were TRBV5-6, TRBV5-1 and TRBV20-1.

Unmatched junction bases numbered 23, after V lost 6 bases and J lost 9 bases. The CDR3 has 20 amino acids. Looked up from germline, CDR1 is DFQATT and CDR2 is SNEGSKA (reference sequence). Researchers reported that TCR beta cDNA libraries carried unique molecular identifiers. TCRdb re-analysed the PCR reads in MiXCR, keeping a single row per CDR3 protein. The sample holds some 260,000 distinct CDR3 sequences, 36% seen once. The chain combines TRBV20-1 with TRBJ2-4, with 16 bases fitting TRBD2. This TCR derives from a girl aged 10-17 years with multiple sclerosis. Sequenced: blood. The CDR3 DNA sequence: TGCAGTGCCCTGCGACAGGGGGTGACCGGGACTAGCGGGAGGGTAGGCATTCAGTACTTC. Its translation is CSALRQGVTGTSGRVGIQYF.